The present T cell receptor beta chain was sequenced within a study of cytomegalovirus exposure and HLA in healthy donors. Study-wide context: Earlier findings included approximately 120 million unique TCR beta sequences obtained from about 179 million T cells. Study findings and constraints: Associated with HLA alleles at 0.05 false discovery rate in a later analysis were some 16,000 TCR beta sequences. Sequencing likely generated an artifact that appeared as a cluster of highly shared sequence variants. What a later analysis showed was that several of the most significant clusters appeared linked to common viral pathogens.

V lost 10 bases, J lost 2 bases, and 17 bases stayed unmatched. This CDR3 has 18 residues. CDR1 is MDHEN and CDR2 is SYDVKM in the germline V gene. In the case of this clone: Its antigen is not identified.

Use of 60 Vbeta and 13 Jbeta primers characterized the PCR. The protocol was immunoSEQ multiplex PCR, while the TCRdb copy is restricted to in-frame clones and leaves out a portion. The table records approximately 120,000 clones, about three quarters of them present only once. This chain joins TRBV28 and TRBJ1-4; TRBD1 matches at 9 bases. The receptor was derived from a young man in good health and CMV-seronegative. Sequencing was done on a sample of PBMCs. CDR3 sequence reads: CATTHISNRGLTNEKLFF. CDR3 bases: TGTGCCACCACACATATTTCAAACAGGGGGCTGACTAATGAAAAACTGTTTTTT. The full variable domain, its missing parts supplied by reference TRBV28 and TRBJ1-4, is DVKVTQSSRYLVKRTGEKVFLECVQDMDHENMFWYRQDPGLGLRLIYFSYDVKMKEKGDIPEGYSVSREKKERFSLILESASTNQTSMYLCATTHISNRGLTNEKLFFGSGTQLSVL.